A single sample gave rise to the 21 T cell receptor beta chains below, sequenced in a study of Ad26.COV2.S vaccination and SARS-CoV-2 variants. Method: immunoSEQ multiplex PCR; TCRdb's copy keeps in-frame clones and lacks some. In the table there are roughly 700,000 clones, more than 80% of which are singletons. Regarding treatment: around 19 received Ad26.COV2.S at low or high dose, single or two shots; 5 received placebo; per-sample allocation not given. Samples came from day 63 after the first vaccine or placebo injection. Specimen: peripheral blood, collected in a trial of Ad26.COV2.S vaccine versus placebo. All receptors derive from a person aged 18 to 59 who received the Ad26.COV2.S COVID-19 vaccine or a placebo.

The chain recombines TRBV27 with TRBJ1-6, with D tentatively TRBD1 (6 bases). The CDR3 has 14 amino acids. V lost 2 bases and J 9 bases, leaving 11 bases between the germline ends. Per the germline V gene, CDR1 is MNHEY and CDR2 is SMNVEV (reference sequence). This CDR3 reads CASSLIGGGSPLHF. CDR3 DNA sequence: TGTGCCAGCAGTTTAATAGGGGGGGGTTCACCCCTCCACTTT.

The chain joins TRBV7-2 to TRBJ2-4, with 7 bases fitting TRBD2. CDR3 length equals 11 residues. Germline V gene lookup returns CDR1 SGHTA and CDR2 FQGNSA. With V trimmed by 7 bases and J by 9 bases, 3 bases remained unmatched. CDR3 DNA sequence: TGTGCCAGCACCTGGGGGGGCATTCAGTACTTC. Translated, it gives CASTWGGIQYF. Supplemented by reference TRBV7-2 and TRBJ2-4, the full variable domain reads GAGVSQSPSNKVTEKGKDVELRCDPISGHTALYWYRQSLGQGLEFLIYFQGNSAPDKSGLPSDRFSAERTGGSVSTLTIQRTQQEDSAVYLCASTWGGIQYFGAGTRLSVL.

The chain uses TRBV7-7 and TRBJ2-2; 10 bases align to TRBD1. V dropped 5 bases and J dropped 4; count of bases not matched to a gene: 7. Germline CDR1 and CDR2: SSHAT and FNYEAQ (reference sequence). The CDR3 is made up of 16 amino acids. CDR3 DNA sequence: TGTGCCAGCAGCGCTGACAGGGGGCAGGGCACCGGGGAGCTGTTTTTT. It specifies CASSADRGQGTGELFF. Complete variable domain (other parts from reference TRBV7-7 and TRBJ2-2): GAGVSQSPRYKVTKRGQDVTLRCDPISSHATLYWYQQALGQGPEFLTYFNYEAQPDKSGLPSDRFSAERPEGSISTLTIQRTEQRDSAMYRCASSADRGQGTGELFFGEGSRLTVL.

This CDR3 reads CASSLANNEQFF. In DNA, the CDR3 is TGTGCCAGCAGCTTAGCGAACAATGAGCAGTTCTTC. This chain connects TRBV7-9 to TRBJ2-1; D gene uncertain. The V and J ends lost 0 bases and 5 bases respectively, with 2 bases between them. CDR3 length equals 12 residues. CDR1 is SEHNR, CDR2 FQNEAQ, per germline (reference sequence).

The chain links TRBV5-5 to TRBJ2-7; D not resolved. The CDR3 extends over 12 amino acids. Germline CDR1 reads SGHKS; CDR2 reads YYEKEE (reference sequence). V was trimmed by 2 bases and J by 6 bases, leaving 9 bases between them. CDR3 sequence (DNA): TGTGCCAGCAGCTTAAGTCGATCCGAGCAGTACTTC. Its translation is CASSLSRSEQYF.

As regards this clone: Other nucleotide sequences in the sample specify the same CDR3. This sequence joins TRBV7-8 and TRBJ1-2; unclear D gene. The CDR3 totals 14 residues. Germline V CDR1 and CDR2: SGHVS, FQNEAQ. V was clipped by 3 bases and J by 0 bases, with 8 bases between them. The CDR3 reads CASSLGPTNYGYTF. Here the CDR3 DNA reads TGTGCCAGCAGCTTGGGTCCCACTAACTATGGCTACACCTTC.

This chain joins TRBV5-1 and TRBJ2-7; tentative D call: TRBD1 (5 bases). V shed 0 bases and J shed 2 bases, with 12 bases lying between them. This CDR3 is 15 amino acids long. The germline V gene has CDR1 SGHRS and CDR2 YFSETQ. The CDR3 DNA follows: TGCGCCAGCAGCTTGGAGGTCACAGGACCCTACGAGCAGTACTTC. Translated, it gives CASSLEVTGPYEQYF.

This clone was seen a few times. The gene calls are TRBV27 and TRBJ2-2; possibly TRBD1 or TRBD2 for D (6 bases each). The CDR3 covers 18 residues. The germline V and J ends were trimmed by 5 bases and 1 base, with 20 bases remaining between them. Germline CDR1 is MNHEY and CDR2 is SMNVEV (reference sequence). The CDR3 loop is CASSNRRGPAGNTGELFF. The CDR3 DNA is TGTGCCAGCAGTAATCGCCGGGGGCCCGCGGGGAACACCGGGGAGCTGTTTTTT.

The chain employs TRBV9 and TRBJ2-7; D uncertain. Germline V gene data show CDR1 as SGDLS and CDR2 as YYNGEE. V was trimmed by 4 bases and J by 0 bases, leaving 11 bases between them. This CDR3 is built from 14 residues. Written as DNA, the CDR3 is TGTGCCAGCAGCCTCCGGGCTTCCTCCTACGAGCAGTACTTC. The encoded protein is CASSLRASSYEQYF.

This clone appeared a single time. This chain connects TRBV4-1 to TRBJ1-6, with D unresolved. Germline V lookup: CDR1 MGHRA, CDR2 YSYEKL. This CDR3 is built from 14 residues. V was pared by 1 base and J by 10 bases, with 11 bases between. CDR3 coding DNA: TGCGCCAGCAGCCAAGTCAACACGGAGTCACCCCTCCACTTT. It encodes CASSQVNTESPLHF.

This chain links TRBV10-3 with TRBJ1-2; 7 bases align to TRBD1. V lost 10 bases, J lost 7 bases, and 15 bases stayed unmatched. The germline V gene encodes CDR1 ENHRY and CDR2 SYGVKD. The CDR3 consists of 14 residues. CDR3 coding DNA: TGTGCCACTAGCGTAGACAGGGAGGGTCGTGGCTACACCTTC. Amino acid sequence: CATSVDREGRGYTF.

The V gene is TRBV6-5, the J gene TRBJ1-1, with D unclear. Germline V gene lookup returns CDR1 MNHEY and CDR2 SVGAGI. CDR3 size: 13 residues. V was clipped by 5 bases and J by 2 bases, with 9 bases between them. The CDR3 nucleotides read TGTGCCAGCAGTCCTGGTGTTAACACTGAAGCTTTCTTT. Its protein product is CASSPGVNTEAFF.

A word on this clone: The sample holds other DNA sequences that translate to the same CDR3. The chain links TRBV30 to TRBJ1-5; no definite D call. The V end lost 0 bases, the J end lost 0 bases, and 9 bases lay between the germline ends. The CDR3 totals 15 residues. The germline V gene encodes CDR1 GTSNPN and CDR2 SVGIG (reference sequence). The CDR3 sequence: CAWSVSSNSNQPQHF. The CDR3 DNA follows: TGTGCCTGGAGTGTATCTTCTAATAGCAATCAGCCCCAGCATTTT.

This chain joins TRBV9 and TRBJ1-1; 7 bases align to TRBD1. The CDR3 is made up of 15 amino acids. Unmatched junction bases numbered 5, after V lost 2 bases and J lost 1 base. Germline assignment: CDR1 SGDLS and CDR2 YYNGEE. The CDR3 loop reads CASSVVTGPNTEAFF. CDR3 bases: TGTGCCAGCAGCGTGGTGACAGGGCCGAACACTGAAGCTTTCTTT.

The chain couples TRBV10-3 to TRBJ2-2, with TRBD1 as a possible D gene (5 bases). The germline CDR1 and CDR2 sequences are ENHRY and SYGVKD. V was trimmed by 0 bases and J by 0 bases, leaving 11 bases between them. This CDR3 contains 17 residues. The CDR3 nucleotides read TGTGCCATCAGTGAGTCGAGGCAGGGCGCGAACACCGGGGAGCTGTTTTTT. This translates into CAISESRQGANTGELFF.

V and J are TRBV21-1 and TRBJ1-2. TRBV21-1 has pseudogene status. This CDR3 is 13 amino acids long. The CDR3 spells CASSKVEATGYTF. Here the CDR3 DNA reads TGTGCCAGCAGCAAAGTTGAAGCGACCGGCTACACCTTC.

This chain connects TRBV7-3 to TRBJ2-2; 7 positions agree with TRBD1. The CDR3 has 16 amino acids. CDR1 and CDR2 from the germline V gene are SGHTA and FQGTGA. After removal of 5 bases from V and 1 base from J, the junction contained 7 bases not matched to a gene. CDR3 sequence (DNA): TGTGCCAGCAGCCCTACCCGGACAGGGAACACCGGGGAGCTGTTTTTT. This translates into CASSPTRTGNTGELFF.

V is TRBV7-2 and J is TRBJ2-2; D unclear. The CDR3 runs to 14 residues. V was trimmed by 5 bases and J by 6 bases, leaving 13 bases between them. CDR1 is SGHTA, CDR2 FQGNSA, per germline. CDR3 protein: CASSPAYVSGELFF. The CDR3 DNA reads as TGTGCCAGCAGCCCAGCCTACGTTTCCGGGGAGCTGTTTTTT.

The chain recombines TRBV5-1 with TRBJ2-3, with TRBD2 matching over 10 bases. With 4 bases clipped from V and 1 base from J, the junction kept 9 bases outside the gene matches. The CDR3 is 17 amino acids. Per the germline V gene, CDR1 is SGHRS and CDR2 is YFSETQ. Here the CDR3 reads CASSPPGGTSGTDTQYF. The CDR3 nucleotides are TGCGCCAGCAGCCCGCCGGGGGGGACTAGCGGCACAGATACGCAGTATTTT.

The J gene is TRBJ2-3, the V gene TRBV14; a weak D match, TRBD1 (6 bases). Trimming stripped 4 bases from V and 1 base from J, with 21 bases between. The CDR3 runs 18 residues. CDR1 is SGHDN, CDR2 FVKESK, per germline. The CDR3 sequence is CASSPPTLRGIGTDTQYF. CDR3 nucleotide sequence: TGTGCCAGCAGCCCTCCCACCCTCAGGGGAATCGGCACAGATACGCAGTATTTT.

V is TRBV7-8 and J is TRBJ1-5, with D unresolved. Germline assignment: CDR1 SGHVS and CDR2 FQNEAQ. V dropped 5 bases and J dropped 4 bases, with 15 bases sitting between them. The CDR3 has 15 amino acids. As DNA, the CDR3 is TGTGCCAGCAGCGCAGCACGTGCGGTAAATCAGCCCCAGCATTTT. This gives the protein CASSAARAVNQPQHF. The full variable domain, with the rest looked up from reference TRBV7-8 and TRBJ1-5, is GAGVSQSPRYKVAKRGQDVALRCDPISGHVSLFWYQQALGQGPEFLTYFQNEAQLDKSGLPSDRFFAERPEGSVSTLKIQRTQQEDSAVYLCASSAARAVNQPQHFGDGTRLSIL.